Listed here are 6 T cell receptor beta chains from one sample, sequenced in a study of blood T cells in healthy people across ages. Through a sample-barcoded 5' primer and a J-beta primer mix, a second PCR was run for about 6 to 11 cycles. MiXCR was run by TCRdb on the 5' RACE reads, yielding one entry per CDR3 protein. Of approximately 940,000 distinct CDR3 sequences in the sample, around 48% were seen once. The specimen sequenced was blood. The origin of the receptors is a man aged 30-40 years in good health.

This clonotype has ten or more counts. V usage is TRBV6-2 or TRBV6-3 and J usage is TRBJ1-2; D may be TRBD1 (6 bases). The CDR3 extends over 15 amino acids. The germline V gene has CDR1 MNHEY and CDR2 SVGEGT. V dropped 3 bases and J dropped 4 bases, with 15 bases sitting between them. The CDR3 loop is CASSYTGTGSYGYTF. DNA of the CDR3: TGTGCCAGCAGTTATACAGGGACCGGATCCTATGGCTACACCTTC.

This clonotype showed up just a few times. J is TRBJ2-7 and V is TRBV4-1; 7 positions match TRBD1. J gave up 3 bases and V 1 base, and 3 bases lay outside the gene matches. The CDR3 loop spans 14 amino acids. The germline CDR1 and CDR2 sequences are MGHRA and YSYEKL. CDR3 protein: CASSQGRGLYEQYF. DNA for the CDR3: TGCGCCAGCAGCCAAGGAAGGGGGCTCTACGAGCAGTACTTC.

This clonotype was detected only a few times. The rearrangement joins TRBV7-3 to TRBJ2-7; unclear D gene. V lost 5 bases and J 5 bases, leaving 16 bases between the germline ends. CDR1 is SGHTA and CDR2 is FQGTGA in the germline V gene. This CDR3 comprises 14 residues. The CDR3 region is CASSQTRFLNEQYF. The CDR3 nucleotides are TGTGCCAGCAGCCAGACGAGATTCCTGAACGAGCAGTACTTC.

The sample holds many counts of this clonotype. V is TRBV4-1 and J is TRBJ2-7; unclear D gene. Germline loops: CDR1 MGHRA, CDR2 YSYEKL. CDR3 length: 12 amino acids. V was trimmed by 0 bases and J by 5 bases, leaving 5 bases between them. CDR3 in DNA: TGCGCCAGCAGCCAAGATGGCCACGAGCAGTACTTC. It encodes CASSQDGHEQYF.

This clonotype was seen a handful of times. The rearrangement joins TRBV28 to TRBJ2-1; weak D call: TRBD1 (5 bases). The CDR3 covers 14 residues. In germline, CDR1 is MDHEN, CDR2 SYDVKM. V gave up 5 bases and J gave up 6 bases, with 14 bases separating them. CDR3 amino acids: CASSPHLRGNEQFF. CDR3 DNA: TGTGCCAGCAGTCCCCACCTAAGGGGCAATGAGCAGTTCTTC.

This clonotype was counted once. The chain is built from TRBV7-9 and TRBJ2-7, with a weak D call TRBD1 (5 bases). Trimming removed 1 base from V and 0 bases from J, with 10 bases in between. The germline V gene encodes CDR1 SEHNR and CDR2 FQNEAQ (reference sequence). This CDR3 is built from 15 residues. The CDR3 loop is CASSLVGDSSYEQYF. The CDR3 nucleotides read TGTGCCAGCAGCTTAGTAGGTGACAGCTCCTACGAGCAGTACTTC.